This TCR beta chain emerged from a study of prognosis after radiotherapy for stage I lung cancer. Study background: Approximately 15 cases involved newly diagnosed primary stage I lung tumors, and roughly 5 involved oligometastatic NSCLC subsequent to surgical resection of the primary tumor. While several patients had squamous cell carcinoma tumors, the tumors of some twelve were adenocarcinoma.

In germline, CDR1 is ENHRY, CDR2 SYGVKD. The CDR3 sequence is 15 residues long. Trimming cost V 6 bases and J 5 bases, with 20 bases left between them. Assessment by CT and PET/CT found all patients node-negative, and none had prior chemotherapy, radiotherapy or other malignancies. Turning to this clonotype: Given a much more abundant clone one base away, this may be a read error.

TCR beta CDR3 amplification from genomic DNA was performed by two-round multiplex PCR. Initially, in first-round PCR, primers specific to each TRBV and TRBJ gene were used. The second round of PCR employed universal primers. TCRdb passed the multiplex PCR reads through MiXCR, listing each CDR3 protein once. The repertoire holds 50,000 or so distinct CDR3 sequences, with roughly 35% as singletons. Sequencing was performed on PBMCs, taken before or after stereotactic body radiation therapy (not recorded which). V usage is TRBV10-3 and J usage is TRBJ2-7, with a possible D match to TRBD1 (6 bases). This receptor was obtained from a donor over 45 with non-small cell lung cancer. The CDR3 sequence is CAIRGGDRWLNEQYF. DNA for the CDR3: TGTGCCATCAGGGGCGGTGACAGGTGGCTCAACGAGCAGTACTTC.